This is a list of T cell receptor beta chains from one sample in a study of T cell responses to AZD1222 COVID-19 vaccine. This table comes from immunoSEQ multiplex PCR, and its TCRdb copy is limited to in-frame clones, with some not included. The sample shows 130,000 or so clones, more than 65% of them seen only once. The sequencing used peripheral blood, collected 28 days after the second AZD1222 dose. The receptor set was obtained from an adult who received the AZD1222 COVID-19 vaccine. Each CDR3 is given with its conserved first and last residue. The D gene is left open where the match is weak. Size tells how often a clone was seen (once, few, many) or the class of an expanded clone, and some rows leave it out.

CDR3nt: TGTGCCAGCAGTTTAATAGCGAACACTGAAGCTTTCTTT
CDR3aa: CASSLIANTEAFF
v_gene: TRBV12-3/TRBV12-4
j_gene: TRBJ1-1
abundance: once
d_gene: NA

CDR3nt: TGTGCCAGCAGCTTAGTCGCGGGGGGATATGCCGGGGAGCTGTTTTTT
CDR3aa: CASSLVAGGYAGELFF
v_gene: TRBV11-2
j_gene: TRBJ2-2
abundance: NA
d_gene: TRBD2

CDR3nt: TGTGCCAGCAGTTTAGGGTCGGATTACAATGAGCAGTTCTTC
CDR3aa: CASSLGSDYNEQFF
v_gene: TRBV27
j_gene: TRBJ2-1
abundance: NA
d_gene: NA

CDR3nt: TGTGCCTCACTCCCGGGACAGCCACCCTATGGCTACACCTTC
CDR3aa: CASLPGQPPYGYTF
v_gene: TRBV19
j_gene: TRBJ1-2
abundance: NA
d_gene: TRBD1

CDR3nt: TGTGCCATCAGTGAACCCGGGGTGGGAAACACCATATATTTT
CDR3aa: CAISEPGVGNTIYF
v_gene: TRBV10-3
j_gene: TRBJ1-3
abundance: NA
d_gene: NA

CDR3nt: TGTGCCAGCAGTTACGGAGGGGGAACTAAGCCCCAGCATTTT
CDR3aa: CASSYGGGTKPQHF
v_gene: TRBV6-5
j_gene: TRBJ1-5
abundance: NA
d_gene: NA

CDR3nt: TGTGCCAGCAGTTTAGGGGTTAACTATGGCTACACCTTC
CDR3aa: CASSLGVNYGYTF
v_gene: TRBV12-3/TRBV12-4
j_gene: TRBJ1-2
abundance: NA
d_gene: NA

CDR3nt: TGCGCCAGCAGTGAGTTCCGGACAGGGAGTCACTATGGCTACACCTTC
CDR3aa: CASSEFRTGSHYGYTF
v_gene: TRBV10-2
j_gene: TRBJ1-2
abundance: NA
d_gene: TRBD1

CDR3nt: TGTGCCAGCAGTTTATCGGCCAGCCCCTATGGCTACACCTTC
CDR3aa: CASSLSASPYGYTF
v_gene: TRBV27
j_gene: TRBJ1-2
abundance: NA
d_gene: NA

CDR3nt: TGTGCCAGCAGTTTGTCCGGAAACACCATATATTTT
CDR3aa: CASSLSGNTIYF
v_gene: TRBV28
j_gene: TRBJ1-3
abundance: NA
d_gene: NA

CDR3nt: TGTGCCAGCAGTAGCGGGGCAAGGGATTCACCCCTCCACTTT
CDR3aa: CASSSGARDSPLHF
v_gene: TRBV28
j_gene: TRBJ1-6
abundance: NA
d_gene: NA

CDR3nt: TGTGCCAGCAGCATAACAGGGTCGAAGAATGAAAAACTGTTTTTT
CDR3aa: CASSITGSKNEKLFF
v_gene: TRBV9
j_gene: TRBJ1-4
abundance: NA
d_gene: NA

CDR3nt: TGTGCCAGCAGCTTAGGGGGTGGTACCCTTAGCCCTCCAGTATCACCCCTCCACTTT
CDR3aa: CASSLGGGTLSPPVSPLHF
v_gene: TRBV5-8
j_gene: TRBJ1-6
abundance: NA
d_gene: NA

CDR3nt: TGTGCCAGCAGTGATTGGGGGGTCACTGAAGCTTTCTTT
CDR3aa: CASSDWGVTEAFF
v_gene: TRBV6-1
j_gene: TRBJ1-1
abundance: NA
d_gene: NA

CDR3nt: TGTGCCACCAGCCGAGACAGGGACAATTCACCCCTCCACTTT
CDR3aa: CATSRDRDNSPLHF
v_gene: TRBV15
j_gene: TRBJ1-6
abundance: NA
d_gene: TRBD1

CDR3nt: TGTGCCAGCAGCGGTGGTAGGACTGGGGCCAACGTCCTGACTTTC
CDR3aa: CASSGGRTGANVLTF
v_gene: TRBV2
j_gene: TRBJ2-6
abundance: NA
d_gene: NA

CDR3nt: TGTGCCAGCACCCCTACAGGGGGTTCTGAAGCTTTCTTT
CDR3aa: CASTPTGGSEAFF
v_gene: TRBV18
j_gene: TRBJ1-1
abundance: NA
d_gene: TRBD1

CDR3nt: TGTGCCAGCAGTTCCTCCCCCAGCAGGGCCAGCTACACCTTC
CDR3aa: CASSSSPSRASYTF
v_gene: TRBV6-5
j_gene: TRBJ1-2
abundance: NA
d_gene: NA

CDR3nt: TGTGCCTGGGGGTTGGGGGGGGGCTACAATGAGCAGTTCTTC
CDR3aa: CAWGLGGGYNEQFF
v_gene: TRBV30
j_gene: TRBJ2-1
abundance: once
d_gene: TRBD2

CDR3nt: TGCGCCAGCAGTGAAGGGGAGCAGTACTTC
CDR3aa: CASSEGEQYF
v_gene: TRBV10-2
j_gene: TRBJ2-7
abundance: once
d_gene: NA

CDR3nt: TGTGCCAGCAGGAGACAGGGTGTGTCACAGCCCCAGCATTTT
CDR3aa: CASRRQGVSQPQHF
v_gene: TRBV6-5
j_gene: TRBJ1-5
abundance: NA
d_gene: TRBD1

CDR3nt: TGTGCCAGCAGCCCTCAGACAGGGAGAGAAAACATTCAGTACTTC
CDR3aa: CASSPQTGRENIQYF
v_gene: TRBV7-2
j_gene: TRBJ2-4
abundance: NA
d_gene: TRBD1

CDR3nt: TGTGCCAGCTCACCTCAAGAAAACAGGGGGCAGGGAGTCTACGAAAAACTGTTTTTT
CDR3aa: CASSPQENRGQGVYEKLFF
v_gene: TRBV18
j_gene: TRBJ1-4
abundance: NA
d_gene: TRBD1

CDR3nt: TGTGCCAGCTCACCACCCACCGGGACAGGGTTCAACGAGCAGTACTTC
CDR3aa: CASSPPTGTGFNEQYF
v_gene: TRBV18
j_gene: TRBJ2-7
abundance: NA
d_gene: TRBD1

CDR3nt: TGCGCCAGCAGCCAAGATCTTGGGACAGAAGCTTTCTTT
CDR3aa: CASSQDLGTEAFF
v_gene: TRBV4-3
j_gene: TRBJ1-1
abundance: NA
d_gene: NA

CDR3nt: TGTGCCAGCAGTCCCTCGGAGACCCAGTACTTC
CDR3aa: CASSPSETQYF
v_gene: TRBV6-2/TRBV6-3
j_gene: TRBJ2-5
abundance: NA
d_gene: NA

CDR3nt: TGTGCCAGCAGCACACTAAACAGTGTAGCGGGCTACACCTTC
CDR3aa: CASSTLNSVAGYTF
v_gene: TRBV7-2
j_gene: TRBJ1-2
abundance: NA
d_gene: NA

CDR3nt: TGCGCCAGCAGCCAGCTCTGGCGAAATACGCAGTATTTT
CDR3aa: CASSQLWRNTQYF
v_gene: TRBV4-1
j_gene: TRBJ2-3
abundance: NA
d_gene: NA

CDR3nt: TGCGCCAGCAGTGAGTATAGGACTAGCGGGGGGCACCCCTACGAGCAGTACTTC
CDR3aa: CASSEYRTSGGHPYEQYF
v_gene: TRBV10-1
j_gene: TRBJ2-7
abundance: NA
d_gene: TRBD2

CDR3nt: TGTGCCAGCAGCGTTAGGTTCAGCGGCAATCAGCCCCAGCATTTT
CDR3aa: CASSVRFSGNQPQHF
v_gene: TRBV21-1
j_gene: TRBJ1-5
abundance: NA
d_gene: NA

CDR3nt: TGCGCCAGCAGCTTCGGGACTAGCGGGGCTGTTGGGGAGCTGTTTTTT
CDR3aa: CASSFGTSGAVGELFF
v_gene: TRBV5-1
j_gene: TRBJ2-2
abundance: once
d_gene: TRBD2

CDR3nt: TGTGCCATCAGTGAGAGGGGACAGGGGGTGGCCTATAATTCACCCCTCCACTTT
CDR3aa: CAISERGQGVAYNSPLHF
v_gene: TRBV10-3
j_gene: TRBJ1-6
abundance: NA
d_gene: TRBD1

CDR3nt: TGTGCCAGCAGCTGGGCCCCAAGGGTGGGGGAAGATGGCTACACCTTC
CDR3aa: CASSWAPRVGEDGYTF
v_gene: TRBV5-6
j_gene: TRBJ1-2
abundance: NA
d_gene: NA

CDR3nt: TGTGCCATCAGTGAAACAGGGGGCAGCAATCAGCCCCAGCATTTT
CDR3aa: CAISETGGSNQPQHF
v_gene: TRBV10-3
j_gene: TRBJ1-5
abundance: NA
d_gene: TRBD1

CDR3nt: TGTGCCAGCAGCCAAGATCGAGGACAGGGGATAAAGGACACTGAAGCTTTCTTT
CDR3aa: CASSQDRGQGIKDTEAFF
v_gene: TRBV4-2
j_gene: TRBJ1-1
abundance: NA
d_gene: TRBD1

CDR3nt: TGTGCCAGCAGTTCCGGGACAGGAGACTACGAGCAGTACTTC
CDR3aa: CASSSGTGDYEQYF
v_gene: TRBV6-2/TRBV6-3
j_gene: TRBJ2-7
abundance: few
d_gene: TRBD1

CDR3nt: TGCGCCAGCAGCCGGGACTCATCGACTTACGAGCAGTACTTC
CDR3aa: CASSRDSSTYEQYF
v_gene: TRBV10-1
j_gene: TRBJ2-7
abundance: NA
d_gene: NA

CDR3nt: TGTGCCAGCAGCACGGGGCTAATCTACGAGCAGTACTTC
CDR3aa: CASSTGLIYEQYF
v_gene: TRBV7-2
j_gene: TRBJ2-7
abundance: many
d_gene: NA

CDR3nt: TGTGCCAGCAGTTTTGGGACGGCGAAACTGTTTTTT
CDR3aa: CASSFGTAKLFF
v_gene: TRBV28
j_gene: TRBJ1-4
abundance: NA
d_gene: NA

CDR3nt: TGCGCCAGCAGCGGACAGGACACCTACGAGCAGTACTTC
CDR3aa: CASSGQDTYEQYF
v_gene: TRBV5-1
j_gene: TRBJ2-7
abundance: NA
d_gene: TRBD1

CDR3nt: TGTGCCAGCTCACCACCGATTTTGGACAGGGGGCGCCCCTATGGCTACACCTTC
CDR3aa: CASSPPILDRGRPYGYTF
v_gene: TRBV18
j_gene: TRBJ1-2
abundance: NA
d_gene: TRBD1

CDR3nt: TGTGCCAGCAGTTACTCAGGCAGGGGATATCAGCCCCAGCATTTT
CDR3aa: CASSYSGRGYQPQHF
v_gene: TRBV6-5
j_gene: TRBJ1-5
abundance: NA
d_gene: NA

CDR3nt: TGTGCCAGCAGTTTCTCGGGGGCAGGTCAGCCCCAGCATTTT
CDR3aa: CASSFSGAGQPQHF
v_gene: TRBV27
j_gene: TRBJ1-5
abundance: NA
d_gene: NA

CDR3nt: TGTGCCAGCACTCCGGGGCTCTCCACATCAGGTGGAAACACCATATATTTT
CDR3aa: CASTPGLSTSGGNTIYF
v_gene: TRBV7-9
j_gene: TRBJ1-3
abundance: once
d_gene: NA

CDR3nt: TGCGCCAGCAGCCAGGCCCCGACAGGGGATGAAAAACTGTTTTTT
CDR3aa: CASSQAPTGDEKLFF
v_gene: TRBV4-3
j_gene: TRBJ1-4
abundance: NA
d_gene: TRBD1

CDR3nt: TGTGCCAGCAGCGCCCAAGAGGGCACTGAAGCTTTCTTT
CDR3aa: CASSAQEGTEAFF
v_gene: TRBV7-3
j_gene: TRBJ1-1
abundance: NA
d_gene: NA

CDR3nt: TGTGCCAGTAGTACAGGACTAGGCTTCGGCAATGAGCAGTTCTTC
CDR3aa: CASSTGLGFGNEQFF
v_gene: TRBV19
j_gene: TRBJ2-1
abundance: NA
d_gene: TRBD2

CDR3nt: TGTGCCAGTGGATTCTATGAGCAGTTCTTC
CDR3aa: CASGFYEQFF
v_gene: TRBV6-5
j_gene: TRBJ2-1
abundance: NA
d_gene: NA

CDR3nt: TGTGCCAGCAGCTTTGTTACGGAGGACTATGGCTACACCTTC
CDR3aa: CASSFVTEDYGYTF
v_gene: TRBV5-6
j_gene: TRBJ1-2
abundance: NA
d_gene: NA

CDR3nt: TGTGCCAGCAGCTTAGTTGCGGGCCTGGATACGCAGTATTTT
CDR3aa: CASSLVAGLDTQYF
v_gene: TRBV7-2
j_gene: TRBJ2-3
abundance: NA
d_gene: NA

CDR3nt: TGTGCCAGCAGTTTAAAAGTTGGCTATGGCTACACCTTC
CDR3aa: CASSLKVGYGYTF
v_gene: TRBV2
j_gene: TRBJ1-2
abundance: NA
d_gene: NA

CDR3nt: TGTGCCAGTAAGGGAGACCTCTCTGGAAACACCATATATTTT
CDR3aa: CASKGDLSGNTIYF
v_gene: TRBV19
j_gene: TRBJ1-3
abundance: NA
d_gene: NA

CDR3nt: TGTGCCAGCAGCCAAGACCTAGACAGGCCGGACACCATATATTTT
CDR3aa: CASSQDLDRPDTIYF
v_gene: TRBV14
j_gene: TRBJ1-3
abundance: NA
d_gene: NA

CDR3nt: TGTGCCAGTACACCAACAGGGGGTGCTAGGGAGACCCAGTACTTC
CDR3aa: CASTPTGGARETQYF
v_gene: TRBV19
j_gene: TRBJ2-5
abundance: once
d_gene: TRBD1

CDR3nt: TGTGCCAGCAGTTACTGGGCTCCCTACGGCTACACCTTC
CDR3aa: CASSYWAPYGYTF
v_gene: TRBV6-2/TRBV6-3
j_gene: TRBJ1-2
abundance: NA
d_gene: NA